The present entry profiles one TCR beta chain with its context. Its antigen remains undetermined. The input lacks base qualities; no much larger clone sits a single base away. Other DNA sequences in this specimen translate into the identical CDR3. The cohort comprised several hundred healthy bone marrow donors. At the time of sampling, all cohort members were nominally healthy, though unrecorded immune exposures were likely present. The donor tested CMV seronegative, placing the donor among the 350 or so seronegative members of the cohort. A peripheral blood sample was provided by each donor, and peripheral blood mononuclear cells were used for TCR beta sequencing. The Qiagen DNeasy Blood Extraction Kit was used to extract genomic DNA from the blood cell samples. The data were obtained in a study of cytomegalovirus exposure and HLA in healthy donors (dated by TCRdb to about 2017). Background for the entire study: An earlier analysis of a few hundred of the donors reported about 300 Gb of sequence data and 90 million to 120 million unique TCR beta sequences obtained from roughly 170 million T cells. Roughly 300 gigabases of sequencing data and 70 million to 100 million unique TCR sequences made up an early release that covered 640 HLA-typed donors. Of the 350 to 450 genotyped donors, around 81% fell in the genetic ancestry cluster associated with self-reported Caucasian donors. The study aimed to test whether cataloging public T cell receptors could reveal signatures of past pathogen exposure. The study profiled the T cell repertoires of 500 to 800 subjects by immunosequencing and related them to cytomegalovirus serostatus. In addition to the first cohort of about 650 subjects, a separate validation cohort of 120 different subjects was used. High-throughput TCR immunosequencing, statistical association of individual TCRs with disease status, and machine learning were combined to predict cytomegalovirus infection status. A later analysis re-examined previously published TCR beta repertoires from 600 to 700 donors and added high-resolution HLA genotyping to investigate patterns of TCR occurrence. Rather than drawing on any new phenotypic data, the later analysis identified candidate immune exposures from TCR beta sequences and the way those sequences occurred across donors. An earlier analysis of some 500 of the donors applied high-throughput TCR beta sequencing to assess whether each TCR beta V gene segment acted as functional or pseudogenic. Donor age, sex, ethnicity and CMV serostatus were compiled together with the repertoire data. A later genetic analysis took genome-wide SNP genotypes for about three fifths of the roughly 670 donors and used that subset as a discovery cohort. All discovery cohort repertoires had been generated on a single sequencing platform. HLA typing covered class I and class II loci at four-digit resolution. Typing coverage differed by locus: A, B, C, DRB1 and DQB1 were typed in about 620-630 donors, DQA1 in about 510, DPA1 in 600 to 610, and DPB1 in 450 to 480. Because of strong linkage in the cohort, a few DR-DQ haplotypes were treated as single units for association and clustering. On average, about 200,000 unique TCR beta nucleotide sequences were sequenced per donor among 398 genotyped donors of the cohort, with roughly 20% of those sequences being non-productive. Paper-wide results and their limitations: Because HLA typing was missing for some donors at each locus, association tests included only the typed subset. The classifier was reported to diagnose cytomegalovirus status with high specificity and sensitivity in both the original and validation cohorts. A cluster of highly shared sequence variants was judged likely to represent a technical artifact of the sequencing pipeline. According to a later analysis, most CMV-associated TCR beta chains appeared to be HLA-restricted, and the HLA associations seemed to be driven largely by CMV exposure. Some IMGT-functional V segments, including TRBV6-2 and TRBV6-3, could not be told apart with the 87-base-pair reads, so those segments were excluded. The authors suggested that the approach could potentially be generalized to other disease states and immunological phenotypes. Broadly in line with IMGT annotations, most TCR beta V segments showed up in productive rearrangements about 87% or about 30% of the time in an earlier analysis of a few hundred of the donors. A further reported finding was that TCR beta sequences accurately predicted the HLA-A and HLA-B alleles for most subjects in the first cohort. In a later genetic analysis, a missense DCLRE1C variant was associated with V-gene and J-gene trimming of TCR beta chains, and the association was replicated in an independent cohort. In a later analysis, the rate of TCR association differed among HLA loci, with DRB1 alleles having the most associated TCRs and HLA-C alleles having the fewest. When HLA alleles, especially DR and DQ, strongly co-occurred, attributing TCR associations to individual alleles was difficult. The earlier analysis of some 560 of the donors excluded seventeen rarely observed V segments, including chromosome 9 orphons, because counts were too low. In a later analysis, HLA-associated TCR beta chains were found to be more clonally expanded and to have lower generation probabilities than equally common non-associated chains. Several of the top co-occurrence clusters appeared to be linked to parvovirus B19, influenza, CMV and Epstein-Barr virus, according to a later analysis. Across donors, most TCR sequences were observed very rarely, whereas some public TCRs were present in many individuals. At a false discovery rate of 0.05, a later analysis linked around 17,000 TCR beta sequences to specific HLA alleles. In the study, approximately 150 TCR beta chains were listed as associated with cytomegalovirus. In a later genetic analysis, fewer N-insertions in productive TCRs were reported among donors in an Asian-associated ancestry cluster than the approximately 670-donor mean. The cohort was sequenced for TCR beta chains only, and without alpha or paired-chain data the features that could be detected were limited. Roughly uniform sequencing depth across donors was assumed in presence/absence analyses, although this assumption may not hold. Three of the identified cytomegalovirus-associated TCR beta chains were confirmed in vitro to be specific for cytomegalovirus antigens. Immune exposure information for the cohort was limited to CMV serostatus. Linkage disequilibrium might explain the correlated functional status among segregating V segments, but an unknown experimental factor could not be excluded.

Library prep was done by the immunoSEQ multiplex PCR assay. For the multiplex PCR, a mixture combining 60 forward primers for TCR Vbeta segments and 13 reverse primers for TCR Jbeta segments was used. The CDR3 region of rearranged TCR beta genes was amplified from genomic DNA by a multiplex PCR assay. Amplified TCR beta libraries were sequenced as 87-base-pair reads on the Illumina HiSeq System. The original pipeline was this. A later analysis counted about 82 million unique TCR beta chains across the 550 to 700 repertoires, and roughly 9.9 million of these chains were shared by at least two donors. A nearest-neighbor algorithm error-corrected the raw reads and collapsed the reads into unique sequences, merging closely related sequences to remove PCR and sequencing errors. V, D and J gene segments were assigned by aligning CDR3 sequences to IMGT reference sequences. For a sequence to be retained, a match of at least six nucleotides to both a V gene segment and a J gene segment was required. A rearrangement was called productive if the CDR3 had no stop codons and remained in frame with V and J, and every other rearrangement was called non-productive. CDR3 was defined by IMGT convention, running from the second conserved V-encoded cysteine to the conserved J-encoded phenylalanine. In an earlier analysis of approximately 500 of the donors, sequences lacking an unambiguous match to a single V gene segment were excluded. An earlier analysis of 500 to 700 of the donors classified V segments as functional when productive rearrangements were above 56.7% and as segregating when the standard deviation between donors was above 5%. A statistical classification framework was built to diagnose cytomegalovirus status from the catalog of TCR beta chain sequences. In a later analysis, TCR nucleotide sequences were compared against IMGT/GENE-DB human TR gene sequences so that V and J genes could be assigned. Using the TCRdist pipeline, a later analysis assigned CDR3 sequences along with most-parsimonious VDJ recombination scenarios. A later analysis defined each TCR beta chain by its CDR3 amino acid sequence plus V-gene family, and excluded reads lacking a unique V-gene family. As a way to deal with suspected cross-contamination and a sequencing artifact, a later analysis dropped more than 500 nucleotide sequences that were highly shared and had low generation probability. For each public chain, a later analysis derived a clonal expansion index from normalized ranks of inferred template counts within each repertoire. In a later analysis, generation probabilities were computed using a VDJ recombination model fitted to out-of-frame rearrangements, and the results were checked against IGoR. In a later analysis, hypergeometric tests were used to score TCR-TCR, TCR-HLA and TCR-CMV co-occurrence, with a repertoire-size bias correction applied to TCR pairs. False discovery rates were estimated in a later analysis by permuting HLA or CMV assignments 20 times. A later analysis grouped co-occurring TCRs with DBSCAN, adding TCRdist sequence similarity when clustering within HLA-allele-positive subsets. For co-occurrence clustering, repertoires with fewer than 30,000 or more than 120,000 public chains were excluded, along with five repertoires with anomalous nucleotide sharing. TCRdb re-hosts the immuneACCESS table, in-frame sequences only. Its copies lack some clones; in the studies checked, an unresolved V gene accounts for under half of them, and the cause for the rest is not known. V and J calls and clone size come straight from that table; D and trimming were deduced from the DNA. The sample records some 99,000 clones, roughly 70% of which are singletons. The ten top clones hold approximately 2% of the sample.

V trim: 1 base; J trim: 2 bases; unmatched bases: 4. From its cysteine to its phenylalanine, the CDR3 spans 16 amino acids. The read is trimmed to its CDR3 DNA, 48 bases read in frame from base 1. The germline V gene (reference sequence) yields LNHDA for CDR1 and SQIVND for CDR2. The sequencing input was PBMCs. The receptor was derived from a male donor in good health and CMV-seronegative. The V and J segments used are TRBV19 and TRBJ1-5, and 8 junctional nucleotides match TRBD1. This receptor carries the CDR3 CASSIVGGQGNQPQHF. The nucleotide sequence reads as follows: TGTGCCAGTAGTATAGTAGGGGGACAGGGCAATCAGCCCCAGCATTTT.